The T cell receptor (beta chain) under discussion was sequenced for a study of blood T cells in healthy people across ages (dated by TCRdb to 2015 to 2017). In the study overall: In model experiments, template switching captured roughly one uniquely barcoded TCR beta cDNA molecule for every two T cells. Age-related changes in TCR beta repertoire diversity were measured in the study by deep sequencing normalized with unique cDNA molecular identifiers. Donors were grouped into four age groups: young (average 16 years), middle-aged (about 40), aged (approximately 58) and long-lived (over 80). To avoid experimental bias, donors of different ages were randomly spread across the sequencing lanes. Two additional independent replicas of 1 million unique cDNA reads from the same blood draw were analyzed for two donors (one aged 18 to 30 and one aged 80 or older). Paper-wide results and their limitations: Compared with the aged group, the long-lived group had more naive CD4+ T cells, fewer expanded clones and increased TCR diversity, a pattern suggesting age selection. Conclusive comparison of naive and antigen-experienced compartments was prevented by the profiling of bulk unsorted PBMCs. Observed TCR beta diversity correlated strongly with the percentage of naive T cells measured by flow cytometry. Observed TCR beta diversity per million T cells fell roughly linearly with age, and a significant reduction was already apparent by age roughly 40. Estimates of total diversity based on one million sequenced T cells were regarded as lower bounds and as underestimates. Donor CMV infection status was unknown, potentially confounding age-related changes in expanded clonotypes.

This clonotype was counted a few times. There is no known antigen for this receptor. Base quality data are lacking; no much larger clone is found one base away. Library creation used 5' RACE. Instrument used: Illumina HiSeq 2500. A second roughly 6 to 11 cycle PCR used a sample-barcoded 5' primer and a J-beta primer mix. A template-switch 5' adaptor carrying 12 random nucleotides introduced a unique molecular identifier onto each TCR beta cDNA molecule. Each sample yielded at least 2.5 million CDR3-containing paired-end reads. All of the RNA was converted into first-strand cDNA using the Mint cDNA synthesis kit, with a TRBC-specific oligonucleotide serving as the primer. Following uracil-DNA glycosylase treatment, a first 18-cycle PCR with universal primers M1SS and BC2_uni_R was performed on all cDNA. In the source study's methods: For normalization, 1 million high-quality reads were randomly selected from each sample, with every read carrying a distinct molecular identifier. Instead of being binned into consensus sequences, reads with shared molecular identifiers were discarded. CDR3 identification, clonotype clustering and error correction used MiTCR with a Q25 quality threshold and the strictest error-elimination algorithm. Lower-bound total TCR beta diversity was estimated with a nonparametric unseen species model using Euler transformation. The public reads were reanalyzed by TCRdb: fastp trimming at Q25, MiXCR alignment, in-frame beta chains only. Each entry merges the rows of one CDR3 protein and shows their most common DNA and genes. The V and J calls come from TCRdb's annotation, not from the publication. This sample lists 1.5 million to 2 million distinct CDR3 sequences; 28% were detected once. The ten largest clones represent less than 9.5% of the sample.

The CDR3 sequence holds 15 residues, the cysteine and phenylalanine included. Just the 45-base CDR3 DNA is kept, in frame starting at base 1. CDR1 and CDR2 were assigned from the germline V gene as SGHTA and FQGNSA. V was cut back by 1 base and J by 3 bases, leaving a gap of 11 bases between them. The donors were roughly 39 Caucasian individuals from Russia, aged roughly 6 to 100 years, who were systemically healthy. Each donor gave about 10 milliliters of peripheral blood, drawn into EDTA-treated Vacutainer tubes. PBMCs were isolated by Ficoll-Paque density-gradient centrifugation, with at least 6 million obtained per sample. Total RNA, at least 5 micrograms per sample, was extracted from PBMCs with Trizol reagent. The percentages of naive CD45RAhigh/CD27high T cells were determined by flow cytometry on a PBMC aliquot from every donor.

This sequence uses TRBV7-2 and TRBJ2-3, with the D segment identity uncertain. The source is a woman in her twenties or thirties in good health. Sequenced input: blood. The DNA reads TGTGCCAGCAGCTTAGTGGGCAGTTTTACAGATACGCAGTATTTT. Protein translation: CASSLVGSFTDTQYF.